A few counts support the clone carrying this T cell receptor beta chain. The sample belongs to a study of blood T cells in healthy people across ages. With 6 bases removed from V and 0 bases from J, the gap between germline ends came to 15 bases. The CDR3 covers 16 residues. Germline values: CDR1 MDHEN, CDR2 SYDVKM. A sample-barcoded 5' primer and a J-beta primer mix were used in a second PCR of about 7 to 11 cycles. TCRdb ran MiXCR on the 5' RACE reads and lists one entry per CDR3 protein. The sample holds about 780,000 distinct CDR3 sequences, about half seen once. The origin of this receptor is a man older than 75 in good health. The sample consisted of blood. The chain couples TRBV28 to TRBJ2-4; D perhaps matches TRBD1 (6 bases). The CDR3 reads CASSARQALAKNIQYF. The CDR3 DNA is TGTGCCAGCAGCGCAAGACAGGCCTTAGCCAAAAACATTCAGTACTTC.